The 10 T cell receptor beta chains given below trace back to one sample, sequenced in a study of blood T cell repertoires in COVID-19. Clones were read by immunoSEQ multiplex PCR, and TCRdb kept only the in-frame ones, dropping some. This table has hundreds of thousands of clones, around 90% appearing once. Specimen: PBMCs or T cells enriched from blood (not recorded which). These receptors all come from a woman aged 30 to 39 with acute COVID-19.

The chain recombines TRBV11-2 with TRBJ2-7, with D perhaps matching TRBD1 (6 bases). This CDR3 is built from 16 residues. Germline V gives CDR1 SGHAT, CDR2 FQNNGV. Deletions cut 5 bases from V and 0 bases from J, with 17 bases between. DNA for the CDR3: TGTGCCAGCAGCACCCAAAGGGGGACGGACTCCTACGAGCAGTACTTC. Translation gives CASSTQRGTDSYEQYF. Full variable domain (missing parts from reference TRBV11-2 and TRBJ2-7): EAGVAQSPRYKIIEKRQSVAFWCNPISGHATLYWYQQILGQGPKLLIQFQNNGVVDDSQLPKDRFSAERLKGVDSTLKIQPAKLEDSAVYLCASSTQRGTDSYEQYFGPGTRLTVT.

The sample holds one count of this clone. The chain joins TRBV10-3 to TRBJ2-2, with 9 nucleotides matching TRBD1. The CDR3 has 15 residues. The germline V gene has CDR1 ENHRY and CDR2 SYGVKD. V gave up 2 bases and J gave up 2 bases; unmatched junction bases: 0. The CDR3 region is CAISETGGNTGELFF. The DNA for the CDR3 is TGTGCCATCAGTGAGACAGGGGGCAACACCGGGGAGCTGTTTTTT.

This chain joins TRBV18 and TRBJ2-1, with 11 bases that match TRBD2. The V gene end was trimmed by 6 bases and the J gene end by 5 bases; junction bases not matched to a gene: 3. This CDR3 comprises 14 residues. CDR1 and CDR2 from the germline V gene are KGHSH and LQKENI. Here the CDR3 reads CASSTSGGHNEQFF. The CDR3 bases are TGTGCCAGCTCTACTAGCGGGGGTCACAATGAGCAGTTCTTC.

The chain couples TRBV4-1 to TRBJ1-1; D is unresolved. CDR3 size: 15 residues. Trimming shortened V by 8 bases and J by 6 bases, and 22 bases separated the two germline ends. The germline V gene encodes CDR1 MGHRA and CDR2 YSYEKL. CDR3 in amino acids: CASSAMVRVRSEAFF. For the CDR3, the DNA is TGCGCCAGCTCCGCTATGGTTCGGGTACGATCTGAAGCTTTCTTT.

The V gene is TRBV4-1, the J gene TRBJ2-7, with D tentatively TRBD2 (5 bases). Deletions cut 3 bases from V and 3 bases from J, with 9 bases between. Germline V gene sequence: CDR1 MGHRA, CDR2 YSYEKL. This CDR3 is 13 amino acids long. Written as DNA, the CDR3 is TGCGCCAGCAGCCACCCTGGACTCTACGAGCAGTACTTC. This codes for CASSHPGLYEQYF.

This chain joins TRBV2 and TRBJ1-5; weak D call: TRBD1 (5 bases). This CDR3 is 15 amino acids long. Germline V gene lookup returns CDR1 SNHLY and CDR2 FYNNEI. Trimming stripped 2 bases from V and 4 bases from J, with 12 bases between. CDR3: CASSEFRAGNQPQHF. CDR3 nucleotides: TGTGCCAGCAGTGAATTCCGGGCAGGGAATCAGCCCCAGCATTTT.

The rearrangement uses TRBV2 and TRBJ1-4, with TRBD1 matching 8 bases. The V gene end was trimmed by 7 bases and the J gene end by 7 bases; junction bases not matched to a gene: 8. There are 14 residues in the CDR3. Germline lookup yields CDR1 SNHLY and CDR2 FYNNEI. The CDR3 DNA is TGTGCCAGCAACTTAAGGACAGGGCGTGAAAAACTGTTTTTT. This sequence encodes CASNLRTGREKLFF.

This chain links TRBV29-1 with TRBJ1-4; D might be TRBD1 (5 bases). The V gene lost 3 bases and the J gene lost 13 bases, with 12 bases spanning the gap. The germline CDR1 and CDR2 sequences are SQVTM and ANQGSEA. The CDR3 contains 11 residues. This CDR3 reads CSVDAGSGLFF. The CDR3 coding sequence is TGCAGCGTTGACGCAGGGTCTGGACTGTTTTTT.

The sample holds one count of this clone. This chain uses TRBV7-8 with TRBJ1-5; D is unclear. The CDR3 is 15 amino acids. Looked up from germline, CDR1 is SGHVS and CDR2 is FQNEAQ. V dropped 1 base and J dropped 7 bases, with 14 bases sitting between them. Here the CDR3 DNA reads TGTGCCAGCAGCTTAGTCGGCAGTCGCGGACAGCCCCAGCATTTT. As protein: CASSLVGSRGQPQHF.

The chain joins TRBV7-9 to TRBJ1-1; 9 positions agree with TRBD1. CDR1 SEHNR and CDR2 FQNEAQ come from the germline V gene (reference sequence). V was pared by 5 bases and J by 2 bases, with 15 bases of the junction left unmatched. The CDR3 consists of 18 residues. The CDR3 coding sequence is TGTGCCAGCAGCCTACCTTGGACAGGGGCGAAGGTTAACACTGAAGCTTTCTTT. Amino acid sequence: CASSLPWTGAKVNTEAFF. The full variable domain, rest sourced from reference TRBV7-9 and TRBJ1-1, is DTGVSQNPRHKITKRGQNVTFRCDPISEHNRLYWYRQTLGQGPEFLTYFQNEAQLEKSRLLSDRFSAERPKGSFSTLEIQRTEQGDSAMYLCASSLPWTGAKVNTEAFFGQGTRLTVV.